This T cell receptor beta chain was recorded in a study of naive and memory T cell subsets. This clonotype has at least ten counts. Both TRBC1 and TRBC2 were covered by a beta constant-region primer of two equimolar oligonucleotides. A single record per CDR3 protein comes from TCRdb applying MiXCR to the UMI-ligation and nested PCR reads. The sample records approximately 85,000 distinct CDR3 sequences, 7% to 8% being singletons. This CDR3 contains 16 residues. Trimming stripped 3 bases from V and 1 base from J, with 15 bases between. Germline CDR1 and CDR2: MDHEN and SYDVKM. The J gene is TRBJ1-1, the V gene TRBV28; D perhaps matches TRBD1 (6 bases). This clonotype originated in a human donor in good health. The sample was central memory CD4+ T cells from blood. CDR3 bases: TGTGCCAGCAGTTTTTTGGGTGACAGGTCGAACACTGAAGCTTTCTTT. Encoded protein: CASSFLGDRSNTEAFF.